Described below is a single T cell receptor beta chain sequence and its context. There are 15 residues in the CDR3. Germline trimming cut 2 bases from V and 7 bases from J; bases unmatched to any gene: 7. CDR1 is SNHLY and CDR2 is FYNNEI in the germline V gene. This entry is derived from a study of shared clonotypes between healthy human individuals. As for the study in general: Aged between 18 and 49, the donors were a couple of women and a few men.

TCRdb's table, derived via immunoSEQ multiplex PCR, lists solely in-frame clones and lacks some. Among about 2 million clones, about 95% were seen once, and the ten largest hold about 1.1%. Selected positively for CCR7 and CD45RO-negative, naive CD8 cells excluded terminally differentiated effector memory CD45RA+ cells. The TCR sequence derives from a young man in good health. The rearrangement links TRBV2 to TRBJ2-1; 8 positions match TRBD1. Input material: naive CD8+ T cells sorted from blood. The CDR3 DNA reads as TGTGCCAGCAGTGAAACAGGACAGGGTTGGAATGAGCAGTTCTTC. Translated: CASSETGQGWNEQFF.